This is a list of T cell receptor beta chains from one sample in a study of Ad26.COV2.S vaccination and SARS-CoV-2 variants. The assay was immunoSEQ multiplex PCR, and TCRdb's table has in-frame clones only and misses some. The sample includes about 410,000 clones, 70% to 90% of them seen just once. The sequencing here drew on peripheral blood, taken in a trial of Ad26.COV2.S vaccine versus placebo. Source of these receptors: a person between 18 and 65 years old who received the Ad26.COV2.S COVID-19 vaccine or a placebo. Each CDR3 is given with its conserved first and last residue. A D gene is named only where the DNA matches it firmly. A row's size may be missing; if present it is once, few, many or a size class.

NA,TRBV28,TRBD2,TRBJ2-1,TGTGCCAGCAAGAGGTCTGAGGTGGGACTAGCGGACGGGAATGAGCAGTTCTTC,CASKRSEVGLADGNEQFF
NA,TRBV7-9,TRBD1,TRBJ2-6,TGTGCCAGCAGAACTCCGGGACAGGGGGCGAGTGGGGCCAACGTCCTGACTTTC,CASRTPGQGASGANVLTF
NA,TRBV7-9,TRBD2,TRBJ2-7,TGTGCCAGCAGCCCGAGCGGGAGGCCCAACGAGCAGTACTTC,CASSPSGRPNEQYF
NA,TRBV6-8,NA,TRBJ2-4,TGTGCCAGCAGCCGATGGACTGGAGCCAAAAACATTCAGTACTTC,CASSRWTGAKNIQYF
NA,TRBV28,NA,TRBJ2-7,TGTGCCAGCCGAAGCACAGGGCAGTCCTACGAGCAGTACTTC,CASRSTGQSYEQYF
NA,TRBV10-3,TRBD1,TRBJ1-3,TGTGCCATCAGTGAGTCTGGGACAGGATCTGGAAACACCATATATTTT,CAISESGTGSGNTIYF
NA,TRBV7-8,NA,TRBJ2-3,TGTGCCAGCAGCCGAGATACGCAGTATTTT,CASSRDTQYF
NA,TRBV28,NA,TRBJ1-3,TGTGCCAGCAGTTTATCCGGAAACACCATATATTTT,CASSLSGNTIYF
NA,TRBV28,TRBD2,TRBJ2-7,TGTGCCAGCAGTTTAGTACTGGGACTAGCGGAGCTTACCTACGAGCAGTACTTC,CASSLVLGLAELTYEQYF
NA,TRBV6-5,TRBD2,TRBJ2-5,TGTGCCAGCACCAGAGCGGGAAAAGAGACCCAGTACTTC,CASTRAGKETQYF
once,TRBV19,TRBD2,TRBJ2-7,TGTGCCAGTAGTCTAGCGGGAGGGCCGGTGGACGAGCAGTACTTC,CASSLAGGPVDEQYF
NA,TRBV28,NA,TRBJ2-3,TGTGCCAGCAGTCCGCACGGCGTTGGCACAGATACGCAGTATTTT,CASSPHGVGTDTQYF
NA,TRBV11-2,TRBD1,TRBJ2-7,TGTGCCAGCAGCTTGGGGACAGGGCACTACGAGCAGTACTTC,CASSLGTGHYEQYF
NA,TRBV5-5,TRBD1,TRBJ2-4,TGTGCCAGCAGCTTGAGGACAGGGGGCGCCCAAAACATTCAGTACTTC,CASSLRTGGAQNIQYF
NA,TRBV6-5,TRBD2,TRBJ2-2,TGTGCCGGTACTAGCGGGAGCAAGGAGACCGGGGAGCTGTTTTTT,CAGTSGSKETGELFF
NA,TRBV7-9,NA,TRBJ1-3,TGTGCCAGCAGCCCCGGGACTATAAGGAACACCATATATTTT,CASSPGTIRNTIYF
NA,TRBV27,TRBD2,TRBJ2-1,TGTGCCAGCAGTTTATCGAGACTAGCGGGAGCCAATGAGCAGTTCTTC,CASSLSRLAGANEQFF
few,TRBV7-8,NA,TRBJ1-6,TGTGCCAGCAGCTTATCGGTTGGGGATTCACCCCTCCACTTT,CASSLSVGDSPLHF